A single sample gave rise to the 10 T cell receptor beta chains below, sequenced in a study of breast tumors, draining lymph nodes, adjacent tissues. Axillary draining lymph nodes of breast cancer patients supplied the node samples. MiXCR, applied by TCRdb to the multiplex PCR reads, yields one record per CDR3 protein. The sample shows 150,000 to 200,000 distinct CDR3 sequences, around 33% of them seen only once. The sample was axillary lymph node tissue. Receptors originate from a female donor with breast cancer. Some clones in this sample may be carry-over from other donors' samples.

With regard to this clonotype: The CDR3 carries no conserved terminal phenylalanine or tryptophan, so it likely arises from a read error. J is TRBJ2-1 and V is TRBV7-2, with 8 bases that match TRBD1. Per germline, CDR1 SGHTA and CDR2 FQGNSA. V was pared by 5 bases and J by 5 bases, with 8 bases of the junction left unmatched. The CDR3 length is 15 residues. The CDR3 sequence is CASSPPGQVDNEQFL. The CDR3, as DNA: TGTGCCAGCAGCCCCCCGGGACAGGTGGACAATGAGCAGTTCCTT.

This clonotype was seen many times. The chain has TRBV29-1 and TRBJ1-2; possibly TRBD1 for D (5 bases). Germline CDR1 is SQVTM and CDR2 is ANQGSEA. The length of the CDR3 is 13 residues. V lost 7 bases to trimming and J lost 2 bases, with 14 bases between them. CDR3 amino acids: CSAERGDNYGYTF. CDR3 DNA sequence: TGCAGCGCCGAGCGGGGGGACAACTATGGCTACACCTTC.

In its sample, this clonotype was seen many times. This chain joins TRBV28 and TRBJ2-5; 7 nucleotides align to TRBD1. The CDR3 loop spans 16 amino acids. Germline V gene sequence: CDR1 MDHEN, CDR2 SYDVKM. V was pared by 4 bases and J by 2 bases, with 10 bases of the junction left unmatched. The CDR3 nucleotides read TGTGCCAGCAGTTCTTATTCCGGGACAGCACAAGAGACCCAGTACTTC. Translating gives CASSSYSGTAQETQYF. Filled out from reference TRBV28 and TRBJ2-5, the complete variable domain reads DVKVTQSSRYLVKRTGEKVFLECVQDMDHENMFWYRQDPGLGLRLIYFSYDVKMKEKGDIPEGYSVSREKKERFSLILESASTNQTSMYLCASSSYSGTAQETQYFGPGTRLLVL.

With respect to this clonotype: A read error may be the cause here, since a much bigger clone is one base away. The missing conserved phenylalanine or tryptophan at the end of this CDR3 makes a read error likely. The V gene is TRBV19, the J gene TRBJ2-7; 11 nucleotides align to TRBD1. The CDR3 is 16 amino acids. The germline CDR1 and CDR2 sequences are LNHDA and SQIVND (reference sequence). V was clipped by 2 bases and J by 3 bases; unmatched bases: 6. CDR3: CASSISGDRGSYEQYS. The CDR3 DNA is TGTGCCAGTAGTATAAGTGGGGACAGGGGGAGCTACGAGCAGTACTCC.

The table lists this clonotype with many counts. The genes are TRBV7-9 and TRBJ1-6; 7 bases match TRBD1. The CDR3 is 15 residues long. Germline V lookup: CDR1 SEHNR, CDR2 FQNEAQ (reference sequence). V dropped 5 bases and J dropped 6; count of bases not matched to a gene: 7. The CDR3 here is CASSPMTGSNSPLHF. CDR3 coding DNA: TGTGCCAGCAGCCCTATGACAGGGAGTAATTCACCCCTCCACTTT.

This clonotype appeared a few times. The chain recombines TRBV5-6 with TRBJ2-7; maybe TRBD1 (6 bases). The CDR3 spans 13 residues. Germline-derived CDR1 and CDR2 are SGHDT and YYEEEE. With 7 bases removed from V and 6 bases from J, the gap between germline ends came to 17 bases. The CDR3 DNA reads TGTGCCAGCGAAGGGGGAGAGGTTGCCGAGCAGTACTTC. Translation gives CASEGGEVAEQYF.

This clonotype was seen once. CDR3 sequence: CASTPRTGRQETQYF. CDR3 in DNA: TGTGCCAGCACCCCTCGGACAGGAAGACAAGAGACCCAGTACTTC. V is TRBV6-6 and J is TRBJ2-5, with 7 bases fitting TRBD1. The CDR3 is 15 residues long. V was clipped by 7 bases and J by 2 bases; unmatched bases: 10. Germline CDR1 MNHNY, CDR2 SVGAGI (reference sequence).

The rearrangement joins TRBV20-1 to TRBJ1-2, with D perhaps TRBD1 (5 bases). The CDR3 has 16 residues. V was trimmed by 7 bases and J by 7 bases, leaving 28 bases between them. The germline V gene has CDR1 DFQATT and CDR2 SNEGSKA (reference sequence). The CDR3 DNA reads as TGCAGTGGGGTTGCGGACTGGGGCAGGGAGACTTTTGGCTACACCTTC. Its protein product is CSGVADWGRETFGYTF.

With regard to this clonotype: This sequence may be a read error, since a much larger clone differs from it by one base. V gene TRBV7-8 combines with J gene TRBJ2-4; 7 nucleotides agree with TRBD1. The CDR3 runs to 15 residues. Germline lookup yields CDR1 SGHVS and CDR2 FQNEAQ. V shed 2 bases and J 4 bases; nucleotides not matched to a gene: 5. The CDR3, as DNA: TGTGCCAGCAGCTTACCCCGGGACAGAAAAAACATTCAGTACTTC. Translation: CASSLPRDRKNIQYF.

This clonotype was counted ten times or more. The rearrangement links TRBV10-3 to TRBJ1-1; D gene ambiguous. The CDR3 has 15 residues. Trimming pared 4 bases from V and 6 bases from J, leaving 18 bases between. The germline CDR1 and CDR2 sequences are ENHRY and SYGVKD. DNA of the CDR3: TGTGCCATCAGTGGACGGGGATTCGGAGAGGCTGAAGCTTTCTTT. Translation: CAISGRGFGEAEAFF.